The sequence of this T cell receptor (beta chain) was determined in a study of cytomegalovirus exposure and HLA in healthy donors (dated by TCRdb to about 2017). Background on the whole study: In an earlier analysis of some 550 of the donors, 250 to 350 Gb of sequence data and 90 million to 130 million unique TCR beta sequences from 150 million to 200 million T cells were reported. In a later genetic analysis, genome-wide SNP genotypes for about three fifths of the roughly 670 donors were used, and that subset was treated as a discovery cohort. The study aimed to test whether cataloging public T cell receptors could reveal signatures of past pathogen exposure. An earlier analysis of 587 of the donors used high-throughput TCR beta sequencing to judge whether each TCR beta V gene segment behaved as functional or pseudogenic. Among roughly 400 genotyped donors of the cohort, an average of approximately 220,000 unique TCR beta nucleotide sequences was sequenced per donor, of which about 20% were non-productive. Because of strong linkage in the cohort, 5 or 6 DR-DQ haplotypes were treated as single units for association and clustering. Donor age, sex, ethnicity and CMV serostatus were compiled together with the repertoire data. In the later analysis, no new phenotypic data were used to find candidate immune exposures; instead, reliance was placed on TCR beta sequences and their occurrence across donors. A separate validation cohort of 100 to 150 different subjects was used in addition to the roughly 670-subject first cohort. A later analysis re-examined previously published TCR beta repertoires from 500 to 700 donors and added high-resolution HLA genotyping to investigate patterns of TCR occurrence. High-throughput TCR immunosequencing, statistical association of individual TCRs with disease status, and machine learning were combined to predict cytomegalovirus infection status. Typing coverage varied by locus: roughly 629-640 donors for A, B, C, DRB1 and DQB1; roughly 510 for DQA1; about 590 for DPA1; more than 450 for DPB1. Every repertoire in the discovery cohort had been generated on one and the same sequencing platform. Using immunosequencing, the study profiled T cell repertoires from fewer than 700 subjects and related those repertoires to cytomegalovirus serostatus. The genetic ancestry cluster associated with self-reported Caucasian donors included 81% of the roughly 400 genotyped donors. About 320 gigabases of sequencing data and 80 million or so unique TCR sequences were included in an early release covering 500 to 750 HLA-typed donors. HLA typing included class I and class II loci at four-digit resolution. Overall results and qualifications from the work: Roughly uniform sequencing depth across donors was assumed in presence/absence analyses, although this assumption may not hold. The classifier was reported to diagnose cytomegalovirus status with high specificity and sensitivity in both the original and validation cohorts. Linkage disequilibrium might explain the correlated functional status among segregating V segments, but an unknown experimental factor could not be ruled out. Because HLA typing was missing for some donors at each locus, association tests included only the typed subset. Strong co-occurrence of HLA alleles, especially DR and DQ, made assigning TCR associations to individual alleles difficult. In a later analysis, several top co-occurrence clusters were reported to appear linked to parvovirus B19, influenza, CMV and Epstein-Barr virus. A few of the identified cytomegalovirus-associated TCR beta chains were confirmed in vitro to be specific for cytomegalovirus antigens. In the study, about 150 TCR beta chains were listed as associated with cytomegalovirus. The sequencing pipeline was judged likely to have produced a cluster of highly shared sequence variants as a technical artifact. In a later analysis, the rate of TCR association differed among HLA loci, with DRB1 alleles having the most associated TCRs and HLA-C alleles having the fewest. Around 16 rarely observed V segments, including chromosome 9 orphons, were excluded from the earlier analysis of several hundred of the donors because counts were too low. Because the 87-base-pair reads could not distinguish some IMGT-functional V segments, including TRBV6-2 and TRBV6-3, those segments were excluded. For the cohort, immune exposure information was limited to CMV serostatus. A further reported finding was that TCR beta sequences accurately predicted the HLA-A and HLA-B alleles for most subjects in the first cohort. Specific HLA alleles were associated with more than 15,000 TCR beta sequences at a false discovery rate of 0.05 in a later analysis. According to a later genetic analysis, donors in an Asian-associated ancestry cluster had fewer N-insertions in productive TCRs than the roughly 670-donor mean. In an earlier analysis of around 500 of the donors, most TCR beta V segments appeared in productive rearrangements about 87% or about 30% of the time, broadly matching IMGT annotations. In a later analysis, HLA-associated TCR beta chains were found to be more clonally expanded and to have lower generation probabilities than equally common non-associated chains. While some public TCRs were present in many individuals, most TCR sequences turned up only very rarely across donors. In a later genetic analysis, a missense DCLRE1C variant was associated with V-gene and J-gene trimming of TCR beta chains, and the association was replicated in an independent cohort. According to a later analysis, most CMV-associated TCR beta chains appeared to be HLA-restricted, and the HLA associations seemed to be driven largely by CMV exposure. According to the authors, the approach could potentially be generalized to other disease states and immunological phenotypes. The cohort was sequenced for TCR beta chains only, and without alpha or paired-chain data the features that could be detected were limited.

Notes on this clone: No cognate antigen has been identified for it.

Library preparation was by the immunoSEQ multiplex PCR assay. For the multiplex PCR, a mixture combining 60 forward primers for TCR Vbeta segments and 13 reverse primers for TCR Jbeta segments was used. A multiplex PCR assay on genomic DNA amplified the CDR3 region of rearranged TCR beta genes. The Illumina HiSeq System was used to sequence the amplified TCR beta libraries as 87-base-pair reads. As for the original processing: Across the roughly 700 repertoires, a later analysis counted tens of millions of unique TCR beta chains, some 11 million of which were shared by at least two donors. To remove PCR and sequencing errors, raw reads were error-corrected and collapsed into unique sequences using a nearest-neighbor algorithm that merged closely related sequences. To assign V, D and J gene segments, CDR3 sequences were aligned to IMGT reference sequences. For a sequence to be retained, a match of at least six nucleotides to both a V gene segment and a J gene segment was required. A rearrangement was called productive if the CDR3 had no stop codons and remained in frame with V and J, and every other rearrangement was called non-productive. CDR3 was defined by IMGT convention, running from the second conserved V-encoded cysteine to the conserved J-encoded phenylalanine. Sequences without an unambiguous match to a single V gene segment were excluded from the earlier analysis of a few hundred of the donors. An earlier analysis of 587 of the donors called V segments functional above 56.7% productive rearrangements and segregating when the between-donor standard deviation exceeded 5%. A statistical classification framework was built to diagnose cytomegalovirus status from the catalog of TCR beta chain sequences. A later analysis assigned V and J genes by comparing TCR nucleotide sequences with IMGT/GENE-DB human TR gene sequences. The TCRdist pipeline was used in a later analysis to assign CDR3 sequences and most-parsimonious VDJ recombination scenarios. In a later analysis, each TCR beta chain was defined by its CDR3 amino acid sequence together with its V-gene family, and reads lacking a unique V-gene family were excluded. To address suspected cross-contamination and a sequencing artifact, a later analysis removed roughly 640 highly shared, low-generation-probability nucleotide sequences. For each public chain, a later analysis derived a clonal expansion index from normalized ranks of inferred template counts within each repertoire. In a later analysis, generation probabilities were computed using a VDJ recombination model fitted to out-of-frame rearrangements, and the results were checked against IGoR. In a later analysis, TCR-TCR, TCR-HLA and TCR-CMV co-occurrence was scored with hypergeometric tests, and a repertoire-size bias correction was applied to TCR pairs. To estimate false discovery rates, a later analysis permuted the HLA or CMV assignments 20 times. In a later analysis, co-occurring TCRs were grouped using DBSCAN, and TCRdist sequence similarity was added for clustering within HLA-allele-positive subsets. For co-occurrence clustering, repertoires with fewer than 30,000 or more than 120,000 public chains were excluded, along with five repertoires with anomalous nucleotide sharing. TCRdb carries this immuneACCESS record with in-frame sequences only. Its versions omit some clonotypes, under half of them owing to an unresolved V gene in the studies checked, with the rest unexplained. V and J calls and clone size are given by that table; D and trimming were obtained from the DNA. The data table for this sample lists under 200,000 clones. The ten largest clones represent almost 6.5% of the sample.

Including the terminal cysteine and phenylalanine, the CDR3 comprises 15 residues. Only the CDR3 portion is preserved as DNA: 45 bases, with reading frame beginning at the first base. The germline V end is reduced by 10 bases and the J end by 1 base; junction bases left unmatched: 11. The germline V gene specifies ENHRY as CDR1 and SYGVKD as CDR2. The cohort consisted of some 670 healthy bone marrow donors. At the time of sampling, every cohort member was nominally healthy, though immune exposures that went unrecorded were likely present. The donor tested CMV seronegative, placing the donor among the approximately 400 seronegative members of the cohort. Every donor gave a peripheral blood sample, and the peripheral blood mononuclear cells from that sample were used for TCR beta sequencing. The Qiagen DNeasy Blood Extraction Kit was used to extract genomic DNA from the blood cell samples.

This sequence was found in a man aged 25-45 years in good health and CMV-seronegative. The chain uses TRBV10-3 and TRBJ2-7, with 9 middle bases fitting TRBD2. Material for sequencing was PBMCs. The CDR3: CATKGLAAASYEQYF. The DNA sequence is given as TGTGCCACCAAGGGACTAGCAGCCGCGTCCTACGAGCAGTACTTC.